This T cell receptor (beta chain) was found in a study of cytomegalovirus exposure and HLA in healthy donors. Points from the study as a whole: Cytomegalovirus status, reportedly, was diagnosed with high specificity and sensitivity by the classifier.

Germline V gene data show CDR1 as SGHVS and CDR2 as FNYEAQ. The CDR3 is 17 residues long. Losses at the gene ends were 4 bases for V and 5 bases for J; bases not matched to a gene: 11. Only one count was recorded for this clone. Antigen specificity is unknown. PCR involved 60 Vbeta and 13 Jbeta primers. Some clones are missing from TCRdb's copy, which holds only in-frame ones; the method was immunoSEQ multiplex PCR. The sample lists 65,000 to 90,000 clones; roughly four fifths were seen once. The chain couples TRBV7-6 to TRBJ1-5; 10 bases map to TRBD1. The clonotype originates from a man younger than 35 in good health and CMV-seronegative. Sequenced: PBMCs. CDR3 in DNA: TGTGCCAGCAGCTCCAGGTATGACAGGGGGCTTCATCAGCCCCAGCATTTT. Protein: CASSSRYDRGLHQPQHF.